The 21 T cell receptor beta chains presented below share a single source sample, sequenced in a study of T cells in localized non-small cell lung cancer. The repertoire was sequenced with immunoSEQ multiplex PCR; TCRdb's copy has only in-frame clones and lacks some. Of some 1,700 clones listed, approximately 29% were seen once; the top ten hold roughly an eighth. Sample: normal lung tissue next to the tumor, taken before any cancer treatment. These receptor sequences come from a male donor older than 55 with stage II squamous cell lung carcinoma.

The V and J genes are TRBV11-3 and TRBJ1-3, with 8 bases that match TRBD1. The germline gives CDR1 SGHNT, CDR2 YENEEA. The CDR3 extends over 17 amino acids. Trimming at V came to 2 bases and at J to 2 bases, leaving 8 bases not matched to a gene. CDR3 DNA sequence: TGTGCCAGCAGCTTACCCTATCGGACAGGGCCTGGAAACACCATATATTTT. This encodes CASSLPYRTGPGNTIYF.

The chain combines TRBV29-1 with TRBJ2-3, with D unresolved. Germline CDR1 and CDR2: SQVTM and ANQGSEA. CDR3 length equals 13 residues. The germline V and J ends were trimmed by 4 bases and 5 bases, with 13 bases remaining between them. For the CDR3, the DNA is TGCAGCGTTGTCCGGGCCCAGCAAGATACGCAGTATTTT. Translated, it gives CSVVRAQQDTQYF.

The chain recombines TRBV11-1 with TRBJ2-2; D gene uncertain. Germline V CDR1 and CDR2: SGHAT, FQDESV (reference sequence). CDR3 size: 16 residues. Trimming removed 2 bases at V and 8 bases at J, with 18 bases between. The CDR3 coding sequence is TGTGCCAGCAGCTTATGGGCAGGCGAGATGATGGGGGAGCTGTTTTTT. Its protein is CASSLWAGEMMGELFF.

The chain has TRBV5-1 and TRBJ2-2; perhaps TRBD1 as D (7 bases). CDR1 is SGHRS, CDR2 YFSETQ, per germline. This CDR3 is 18 amino acids long. V lost 4 bases and J 6 bases, leaving 25 bases between the germline ends. The CDR3 region is CASSQRHRNRGGPGELFF. DNA for the CDR3: TGCGCCAGCAGCCAGAGACACCGGAACAGGGGAGGCCCCGGGGAGCTGTTTTTT.

The V call is TRBV6-8, the J call TRBJ2-1, with a possible D match to TRBD1 (5 bases). The CDR3 has 13 amino acids. Germline assignment: CDR1 MNHGY and CDR2 SAAAGT. Trimming took off 5 bases at V and 9 bases at J, with 14 bases between the two ends. The CDR3: CASSPTVAGEQFF. The CDR3 DNA is TGTGCCAGCAGTCCGACAGTAGCTGGTGAGCAGTTCTTC.

This clone was counted between two and nine times. CDR3 bases: TGTGCCAGCAGTCACGGGACTAGCCAAGTTGAGCAGTTCTTC. Translated: CASSHGTSQVEQFF. V usage is TRBV6-8 and J usage is TRBJ2-1; 9 nucleotides match TRBD2. This CDR3 has 14 residues. CDR1 and CDR2 (germline): MNHGY, SAAAGT. J gave up 9 bases and V 5 bases, and 8 bases lay outside the gene matches.

A few counts support this clone. The CDR3 coding sequence is TGTGCCAGCAGCTTGGAGGGACAGGGATGGAGAGAGCAGTACTTC. Translated, it gives CASSLEGQGWREQYF. The rearrangement links TRBV11-3 to TRBJ2-7; 9 bases map to TRBD1. Looked up from germline, CDR1 is SGHNT and CDR2 is YENEEA. CDR3 size: 15 residues. Losses at the gene ends were 3 bases for V and 7 bases for J; bases not matched to a gene: 10.

This clone is categorized as medium-sized. This rearrangement joins TRBV28 to TRBJ1-3; 9 bases fit TRBD1. Germline-derived CDR1 and CDR2 are MDHEN and SYDVKM. CDR3 length: 16 residues. V was pared by 3 bases and J by 1 base, with 4 bases of the junction left unmatched. Here the CDR3 DNA reads TGTGCCAGCAGTTTGTTACAGGGGGCTTCTGGAAACACCATATATTTT. Encoded protein: CASSLLQGASGNTIYF.

The chain uses TRBV29-1 and TRBJ2-1; 11 bases are shared with TRBD2. J was trimmed by 4 bases and V by 1 base; bases with no gene match: 9. The V gene's germline CDR1 is SQVTM and CDR2 ANQGSEA. CDR3 size: 17 residues. The CDR3 sequence: CSVEGTRSGGAYNEQFF. In DNA, the CDR3 is TGCAGCGTTGAAGGCACCCGTAGCGGGGGGGCTTACAATGAGCAGTTCTTC.

V is TRBV4-1 and J is TRBJ2-1; 8 nucleotides line up with TRBD2. The CDR3 length is 16 residues. Germline values: CDR1 MGHRA, CDR2 YSYEKL. V was pared by 1 base and J by 3 bases, with 5 bases of the junction left unmatched. The CDR3: CASSQVTGGLYNEQFF. For the CDR3, the DNA is TGCGCCAGCAGCCAAGTGACGGGGGGGCTCTACAATGAGCAGTTCTTC.

The chain combines TRBV19 with TRBJ1-2; TRBD1 matches at 10 bases. J gave up 6 bases and V 7 bases, and 11 bases lay outside the gene matches. Germline assignment: CDR1 LNHDA and CDR2 SQIVND (reference sequence). The CDR3 runs to 15 residues. CDR3 protein: CASTLEEGQGNGYTF. The CDR3 region has the DNA TGTGCCAGTACCCTCGAAGAGGGACAGGGGAATGGCTACACCTTC.

The chain employs TRBV19 and TRBJ1-4; TRBD1 is a possible D gene (6 bases). V lost 3 bases to trimming and J lost 4 bases, with 12 bases between them. Germline V lookup: CDR1 LNHDA, CDR2 SQIVND (reference sequence). The CDR3 contains 15 residues. The DNA of the CDR3 is TGTGCCAGTAGTATGATTAGCAGGGGTAATGAAAAACTGTTTTTT. It is translated as CASSMISRGNEKLFF.

In this sample, this clone is medium-sized. CDR3 coding DNA: TGTGCCAGCAGTGAATTAGTAAAGGTTGGGGCAGACGAGCAGTACTTC. It specifies CASSELVKVGADEQYF. This rearrangement joins TRBV25-1 to TRBJ2-7; a possible D gene is TRBD1 (5 bases). V was trimmed by 1 base and J by 5 bases, leaving 18 bases between them. The CDR3 consists of 16 residues. From germline, CDR1 is MGHDK and CDR2 SYGVNS.

CDR3 protein: CAWSVRRGEQFF. Here the CDR3 DNA reads TGTGCCTGGAGTGTACGTCGCGGTGAGCAGTTCTTC. This rearrangement joins TRBV30 to TRBJ2-1; D unresolved. V lost 0 bases, J lost 9 bases, and 9 bases lay in between. Germline CDR1 is GTSNPN and CDR2 is SVGIG (reference sequence). This CDR3 comprises 12 residues.

J is TRBJ2-1 and V is TRBV18; 7 positions agree with TRBD1. The CDR3 sequence is 14 residues long. V lost 2 bases to trimming and J lost 9 bases; unmatched junction nucleotides: 7. CDR1 and CDR2 from the germline V gene are KGHSH and LQKENI. CDR3 protein: CASSPADRVGEQFF. In nucleotides, the CDR3 is TGTGCCAGCTCACCAGCAGACAGGGTCGGTGAGCAGTTCTTC.

V is TRBV6-8 and J is TRBJ2-3; 9 positions agree with TRBD1. The CDR3 covers 16 residues. The germline gives CDR1 MNHGY, CDR2 SAAAGT. With 7 bases clipped from V and 4 bases from J, the junction kept 12 bases outside the gene matches. The CDR3 loop reads CASTSGPGQGSDTQYF. CDR3 coding DNA: TGTGCCAGCACCTCAGGACCGGGACAGGGATCAGATACGCAGTATTTT.

This clone was detected a few times. The J gene is TRBJ2-1, the V gene TRBV9; 9 bases line up with TRBD2. Per germline, CDR1 SGDLS and CDR2 YYNGEE. The CDR3 has 15 amino acids. With V trimmed by 0 bases and J by 6 bases, 4 bases remained unmatched. Here the CDR3 DNA reads TGTGCCAGCAGCGTAGATCTACTAGCGGGCAATGAGCAGTTCTTC. This codes for CASSVDLLAGNEQFF.

The V call is TRBV29-1, the J call TRBJ1-1, with D unresolved. V was trimmed by 5 bases and J by 0 bases, leaving 10 bases between them. Germline CDR1 SQVTM, CDR2 ANQGSEA. The CDR3 runs 13 residues. The CDR3 region has the DNA TGCAGCGTTCGGGGTGGTTTGAACACTGAAGCTTTCTTT. Translation: CSVRGGLNTEAFF.

CDR3 sequence reads: CASSSRTSGRADEQFF. CDR3 nucleotide sequence: TGTGCCAGTAGTTCCCGGACTAGCGGGAGGGCAGACGAGCAGTTCTTC. V usage is TRBV19 and J usage is TRBJ2-1; TRBD2 matches at 15 bases. Trimming took 5 bases from V and 10 from J; bases not matched to a gene: 9. This CDR3 is 16 amino acids long. Germline CDR1 reads LNHDA; CDR2 reads SQIVND (reference sequence). Supplemented by reference TRBV19 and TRBJ2-1, the full variable domain reads DGGITQSPKYLFRKEGQNVTLSCEQNLNHDAMYWYRQDPGQGLRLIYYSQIVNDFQKGDIAEGYSVSREKKESFPLTVTSAQKNPTAFYLCASSSRTSGRADEQFFGPGTRLTVL.

By proportion, this clone is large. This chain uses TRBV9 with TRBJ1-1, with no clear D. The CDR3 extends over 13 amino acids. Germline loops: CDR1 SGDLS, CDR2 YYNGEE. Trimming cost V 5 bases and J 3 bases, with 11 bases left between them. CDR3 amino acids: CASSPDRYTEAFF. As DNA, the CDR3 is TGTGCCAGCAGTCCGGACCGTTACACTGAAGCTTTCTTT.

The V gene is TRBV19, the J gene TRBJ2-6; no reliable D call. Per germline, CDR1 LNHDA and CDR2 SQIVND (reference sequence). The CDR3 has 15 amino acids. The CDR3 nucleotides read TGTGCAACGGGCAGAACCCTCTCTGGGGCCAACGTCCTGACTTTC. It encodes CATGRTLSGANVLTF.